The entry below describes one T cell receptor (beta chain). This sample is part of a study of blood T cell repertoires in COVID-19. Across the whole study: COVID-19 samples collected from the United States, Italy and Spain covered acute and convalescent phases.

Data came from immunoSEQ multiplex PCR; TCRdb stores just in-frame clones and leaves some out. Of some 140,000 clones listed, 70% to 85% are singletons. The ends were cut back, 7 bases at V and 1 base at J, with 16 bases in the middle. The V gene's germline CDR1 is LNHDA and CDR2 SQIVND (reference sequence). The CDR3 runs 15 residues. Seattle cases were enrolled at active infection and followed longitudinally. Sequencing was performed on peripheral blood. The chain uses TRBV19 and TRBJ1-1; D remains unclear. This TCR was sampled from a man aged 55-75 years with COVID-19, enrolled during active disease. The CDR3 reads CASTYGPSKNTEAFF. The DNA of the CDR3 is TGTGCCAGTACCTACGGTCCGTCGAAGAACACTGAAGCTTTCTTT.